This T cell receptor (beta chain) is from a study of T cells in localized non-small cell lung cancer. Note on this clone: Its antigen is currently unknown.

Only in-frame clones appear in the TCRdb table, and some are missing; sequencing was by immunoSEQ multiplex PCR. The profile shows around 2,000 clones, about 20% of them singletons. The V gene's germline CDR1 is WNHNN and CDR2 SYGVQD (reference sequence). This CDR3 spans 16 amino acids. V was clipped by 8 bases and J by 2 bases, with 22 bases between them. Findings and caveats of the study: The appearance of a median 57 of the top 100 tumor clones was seen in adjacent lung.

Sequencing used lung tumor tissue, obtained before any cancer treatment. The clonotype comes from a man between 40 and 75 years old with stage II lung adenocarcinoma. The chain has TRBV10-1 and TRBJ2-7; weak D call: TRBD1 (6 bases). The CDR3 DNA is TGCGCCAGCCCGCCTGTTCCGGGACAAGAAGCCTACGAGCAGTACTTC. Protein sequence: CASPPVPGQEAYEQYF.